This T cell receptor beta chain came from a study of response to subunit inactivated influenza vaccine. TCRdb re-called the RT-PCR reads through MiXCR, storing one row per CDR3 protein. The sample gives about 310,000 distinct CDR3 sequences, 20% to 25% of which show up once; 10% is in the top ten. The germline V and J ends were trimmed by 3 bases and 4 bases, with 9 bases remaining between them. The CDR3 has 13 amino acids. This clonotype was seen a few times. The antigen is not known. Study results and caveats: Few new T cells, the authors suggested, are recruited by each seasonal influenza vaccination.

The chain uses TRBV12-3 or TRBV12-4 and TRBJ2-5; perhaps TRBD2 as D (5 bases). The sequence derives from a man between 50 and 70 years old who received an inactivated influenza vaccine. The sequencing used PBMCs from blood, collected less than 22 months after vaccination. The CDR3 DNA is TGTGCCAGCAGTTTGCGGGCGGGAGAGACCCAGTACTTC. Translation: CASSLRAGETQYF.